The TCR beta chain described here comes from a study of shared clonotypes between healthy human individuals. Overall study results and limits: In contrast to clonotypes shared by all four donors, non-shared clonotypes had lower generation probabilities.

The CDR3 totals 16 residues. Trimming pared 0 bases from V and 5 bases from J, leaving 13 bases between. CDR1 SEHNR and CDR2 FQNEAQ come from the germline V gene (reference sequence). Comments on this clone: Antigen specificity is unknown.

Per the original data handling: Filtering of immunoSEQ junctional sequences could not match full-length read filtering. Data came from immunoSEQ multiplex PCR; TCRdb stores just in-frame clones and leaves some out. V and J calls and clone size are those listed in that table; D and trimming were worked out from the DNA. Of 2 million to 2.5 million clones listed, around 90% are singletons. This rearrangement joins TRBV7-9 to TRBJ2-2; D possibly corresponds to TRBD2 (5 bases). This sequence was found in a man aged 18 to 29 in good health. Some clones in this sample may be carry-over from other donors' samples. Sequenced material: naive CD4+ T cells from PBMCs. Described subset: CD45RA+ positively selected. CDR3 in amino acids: CASSLAGSAPTGELFF. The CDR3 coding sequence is TGTGCCAGCAGCTTAGCGGGGAGCGCGCCAACCGGGGAGCTGTTTTTT.